A selection of T cell receptor beta chains follows, all from one sample in a study of post-analysis software for immune sequencing data. TCRdb used MiXCR to reprocess the PCR reads, holding one entry per CDR3 protein. The table lists around 200,000 distinct CDR3 sequences, approximately 30% of them singletons. The sequencing input was blood. The receptor set was obtained from a girl aged 2-17 years with multiple sclerosis. Each CDR3 is given with its conserved first and last residue. Fields, in order: CDR3 DNA, CDR3 protein, clone size, J gene, D gene, V gene. D genes are given only for firm matches. Clone sizes are given selectively: once, few, many, or a class where the clone is expanded.

TGCGCCAGCAGCGGAGACAGGGTCTACGAGCAGTACTTC	CASSGDRVYEQYF	few	TRBJ2-7	TRBD1	TRBV5-1
TGCGCCAGCAGCTTTTCTCCGGGACAGCAATACAATGAGCAGTTCTTC	CASSFSPGQQYNEQFF	many	TRBJ2-1	TRBD1	TRBV5-1
TGTGCCAGCAGTTTAAGATTGACAGGGGTGGTGGAGAATGAGCAGTTCTTC	CASSLRLTGVVENEQFF	many	TRBJ2-1	TRBD1	TRBV27
TGCAGCGTCCCTAACCGGGACAGGTATGGCTACACCTTC	CSVPNRDRYGYTF	many	TRBJ1-2	TRBD1	TRBV20-1
TGCGCCAGCAGCTTGGAAGCCACGCTCTCTGGAAACACCATATATTTT	CASSLEATLSGNTIYF	few	TRBJ1-3	NA	TRBV5-1
TGCAGCCGACGGGGAGATAACTATGGCTACACCTTC	CSRRGDNYGYTF	many	TRBJ1-2	NA	TRBV20-1
TGCGCCAGCAGTCAAGGGGGCTTCAATCAGCCCCAGCATTTT	CASSQGGFNQPQHF	NA	TRBJ1-5	TRBD1	TRBV5-1
TGCGCCAACAGCGGGGGGGCTGAAGCTTTCTTT	CANSGGAEAFF	NA	TRBJ1-1	NA	TRBV5-1
TGTGCCAGCAGTCCCGCCCGTCGGAGCTCCTACAATGAGCAGTTCTTC	CASSPARRSSYNEQFF	many	TRBJ2-1	NA	TRBV12-3/TRBV12-4
TGTGCCAGCATGGGGTTGGGTTATAGCAATCAGCCCCAGCATTTT	CASMGLGYSNQPQHF	NA	TRBJ1-5	NA	TRBV27
TGTGCCACAGGACCAGCGGGAGGGTTAACCTACAATGAGCAGGTCTTC	CATGPAGGLTYNEQVF	NA	TRBJ2-1	TRBD2	TRBV10-3
TGTGCCTGTGGGGGGGTAAGCTTGTACGAGCAGTACTTC	CACGGVSLYEQYF	many	TRBJ2-7	TRBD2	TRBV12-3/TRBV12-4
TGCAGTGCTAGAGCTAGCGGGGGGCCGGGGAACATTCAGTACTTC	CSARASGGPGNIQYF	many	TRBJ2-4	TRBD2	TRBV20-1
TGTGCCTGCAGCCAATTCCCGACCGCCGCAACTAATGAAAAACTGTTTTTT	CACSQFPTAATNEKLFF	once	TRBJ1-4	NA	TRBV16
TGTGCCAGCAGTGAAGCGAGAGGACTCAGCTCCTACGAGCAGTACTTC	CASSEARGLSSYEQYF	many	TRBJ2-7	NA	TRBV2
TGTGCCAGCAGTTTTTCAGATTACAATGAGCAGTTCTTC	CASSFSDYNEQFF	NA	TRBJ2-1	NA	TRBV27